What follows are 27 T cell receptor beta chains derived from one specimen sequenced in a study of OX40 agonist ivuxolimab in advanced cancers. Some clones are missing from TCRdb's copy, which holds only in-frame ones; the method was immunoSEQ multiplex PCR. Seen here are 20,000 to 25,000 clones, 60% to 80% observed once, and the top ten hold about 13%. Here the sequenced sample was CD4+ or CD8+ T cells sorted from blood, taken in a trial of the OX40 agonist ivuxolimab. The origin of the receptors is an adult with an advanced solid tumor such as melanoma, head and neck, liver or kidney cancer.

The chain combines TRBV14 with TRBJ1-3, with TRBD1 as a possible D gene (5 bases). This CDR3 is built from 16 residues. The V gene's germline CDR1 is SGHDN and CDR2 FVKESK. The germline V and J ends were trimmed by 2 bases and 4 bases, with 15 bases remaining between them. The DNA for the CDR3 is TGTGCCAGCAGCCAATTGGACAAAAACAGAGGAAACACCATATATTTT. This encodes CASSQLDKNRGNTIYF.

V and J are TRBV5-5 and TRBJ2-1; D call uncertain. Deletions cut 0 bases from V and 0 bases from J, with 7 bases between. This CDR3 comprises 15 residues. Germline CDR1 is SGHKS and CDR2 is YYEKEE (reference sequence). The DNA for the CDR3 is TGTGCCAGCAGCTTGGGCGAGAGCTCCTACAATGAGCAGTTCTTC. Translated, it gives CASSLGESSYNEQFF.

This chain links TRBV29-1 with TRBJ2-5, with D perhaps TRBD1 (5 bases). V lost 4 bases and J lost 2, with 8 bases in between. The V gene's germline CDR1 is SQVTM and CDR2 ANQGSEA. The CDR3 consists of 12 residues. CDR3 region: CSVVDRQETQYF. The CDR3 DNA reads as TGCAGCGTTGTCGACAGACAAGAGACCCAGTACTTC.

Details on this clone: A far larger clone is one nucleotide away, so this likely arose from a read error. DNA of the CDR3: TGTGCCAGCAGCACACAGGGGAACTATGGCTACACCTTC. Translating it yields CASSTQGNYGYTF. The chain is built from TRBV7-9 and TRBJ1-2, with 7 bases matching TRBD1. Germline V gene lookup returns CDR1 SEHNR and CDR2 FQNEAQ (reference sequence). The CDR3 has 13 amino acids. After removal of 5 bases from V and 2 bases from J, the junction contained 2 bases not matched to a gene.

V usage is TRBV6-4 and J usage is TRBJ2-5; 10 bases map to TRBD2. CDR1 is MRHNA and CDR2 is SNTAGT in the germline V gene. This CDR3 has 16 amino acids. The V gene end was trimmed by 6 bases and the J gene end by 2 bases; junction bases not matched to a gene: 9. The CDR3 is CASRASGGQLQETQYF. The CDR3 DNA reads as TGTGCCAGCAGGGCTAGCGGGGGCCAGTTACAAGAGACCCAGTACTTC.

The rearrangement links TRBV15 to TRBJ2-5; the match to TRBD2 covers 16 bases. Germline CDR1 and CDR2: LNHNV and YYDKDF (reference sequence). J was trimmed by 4 bases and V by 6 bases; bases with no gene match: 5. The CDR3 extends over 16 amino acids. The CDR3 region is CATSPGLAGGLETQYF. The CDR3 DNA sequence: TGTGCCACCAGTCCGGGACTAGCGGGGGGGCTAGAGACCCAGTACTTC.

The CDR3 region has the DNA TGTGCCTGGAGTATTACAGGGGGCACACAGGGCTATGGCTACACCTTC. It codes for CAWSITGGTQGYGYTF. The genes are TRBV30 and TRBJ1-2; 9 positions agree with TRBD1. The CDR3 spans 16 residues. Looked up from germline, CDR1 is GTSNPN and CDR2 is SVGIG (reference sequence). Trimming removed 2 bases from V and 4 bases from J; junction bases left unmatched: 11.

As to this clone: An end of the junction differs from the germline gene, which may be a read error. The gene calls are TRBV7-9 and TRBJ1-1; D is possibly TRBD1 (6 bases). This CDR3 has 12 residues. Per the germline V gene, CDR1 is SEHNR and CDR2 is FQNEAQ (reference sequence). The CDR3 is CASRLGGGEAFF. The CDR3 region has the DNA TGTGCCAGCAGGTTAGGGGGAGGGGAAGCTTTCTTT.

This clone was picked up a small number of times. The chain has TRBV11-3 and TRBJ2-7; D uncertain. Germline CDR1 SGHNT, CDR2 YENEEA. The CDR3 is 13 amino acids. The V end lost 2 bases, the J end lost 7 bases, and 12 bases lay between the germline ends. The CDR3 sequence: CASSLTSREEQYF. The CDR3, as DNA: TGTGCCAGCAGCTTAACATCCCGAGAGGAGCAGTACTTC.

The chain employs TRBV7-9 and TRBJ2-5; tentative D call: TRBD2 (6 bases). The CDR3 runs to 14 residues. Looked up from germline, CDR1 is SEHNR and CDR2 is FQNEAQ (reference sequence). V gave up 0 bases and J gave up 5 bases, with 10 bases separating them. CDR3 sequence: CASSLAGGSETQYF. For the CDR3, the DNA is TGTGCCAGCAGCTTAGCGGGGGGATCGGAGACCCAGTACTTC.

This clone was found a few times. The chain recombines TRBV27 with TRBJ1-6; D gene unclear. The V and J ends lost 2 bases and 8 bases respectively, with 13 bases between them. CDR1 is MNHEY and CDR2 is SMNVEV in the germline V gene (reference sequence). This CDR3 is 15 amino acids long. Here the CDR3 DNA reads TGTGCCAGCAGTTTAAGGCTGGGATCTCATTCACCCCTCCACTTT. Protein: CASSLRLGSHSPLHF.

The rearrangement links TRBV9 to TRBJ2-2; the match to TRBD2 covers 7 bases. CDR1 is SGDLS, CDR2 YYNGEE, per germline. Trimming removed 3 bases from V and 1 base from J; junction bases left unmatched: 6. This CDR3 has 16 amino acids. CDR3 loop: CASSALGRGNTGELFF. CDR3 coding DNA: TGTGCCAGCAGCGCTCTGGGGAGGGGGAACACCGGGGAGCTGTTTTTT.

This clone was seen a few times. The J gene is TRBJ2-5, the V gene TRBV7-9; D is possibly TRBD1 (5 bases). This CDR3 has 14 residues. Trimming removed 4 bases at V and 0 bases at J, with 9 bases between. Germline V CDR1 and CDR2: SEHNR, FQNEAQ (reference sequence). For the CDR3, the DNA is TGTGCCAGCAGCTCGACAGCTAACCAAGAGACCCAGTACTTC. Protein: CASSSTANQETQYF.

This chain joins TRBV4-1 and TRBJ2-1; 8 nucleotides agree with TRBD2. Germline V gene sequence: CDR1 MGHRA, CDR2 YSYEKL. The CDR3 is made up of 15 amino acids. The J segment lost 4 bases and the V segment lost 5 bases, leaving 7 bases of the junction unmatched. CDR3 in DNA: TGCGCCAGCAGCGTAACGCGGGGGGAGTACAATGAGCAGTTCTTC. This codes for CASSVTRGEYNEQFF.

The V gene is TRBV28, the J gene TRBJ2-1; D may be TRBD1 or TRBD2 (6 bases each). Germline V gene lookup returns CDR1 MDHEN and CDR2 SYDVKM. This CDR3 region has 15 residues. Trimming removed 5 bases from V and 6 bases from J, with 17 bases in between. CDR3 coding DNA: TGTGCCAGCAGTCTAGTAGGGGGGCCTTTCAATGAGCAGTTCTTC. Protein: CASSLVGGPFNEQFF.

This chain connects TRBV6-1 to TRBJ1-2; maybe TRBD1 (6 bases). Trimming cost V 7 bases and J 6 bases, with 15 bases left between them. CDR3 length: 13 residues. Germline CDR1 reads MNHNS; CDR2 reads SASEGT. The CDR3 bases are TGTGCCAGCACCAAAGGAGGGGGGGATGGCTACACCTTC. It is translated as CASTKGGGDGYTF.

This sequence joins TRBV19 and TRBJ1-2; 9 bases fit TRBD1. The trim removed 10 bases at V and 4 bases at J, leaving 16 bases unmatched. Per the germline V gene, CDR1 is LNHDA and CDR2 is SQIVND (reference sequence). The length of the CDR3 is 16 residues. The CDR3 DNA sequence: TGTGCCACTCCAGCCCCTTCCGGGACAGGGCTCTATGGCTACACCTTC. Protein product: CATPAPSGTGLYGYTF. The full variable domain, completed using reference TRBV19 and TRBJ1-2, is DGGITQSPKYLFRKEGQNVTLSCEQNLNHDAMYWYRQDPGQGLRLIYYSQIVNDFQKGDIAEGYSVSREKKESFPLTVTSAQKNPTAFYLCATPAPSGTGLYGYTFGSGTRLTVV.

V gene TRBV7-9 combines with J gene TRBJ2-7; 7 positions agree with TRBD2. CDR1 is SEHNR, CDR2 FQNEAQ, per germline (reference sequence). V shed 5 bases, J shed 1 base, and the junction held 8 bases outside the gene matches. The CDR3 consists of 15 residues. The CDR3 sequence: CASSPEASGSYEQYF. CDR3 DNA sequence: TGTGCCAGCAGCCCAGAGGCTAGCGGTTCCTACGAGCAGTACTTC.

The chain links TRBV6-1 to TRBJ2-1, with TRBD2 as a possible D gene (6 bases). V was trimmed by 4 bases and J by 3 bases, leaving 16 bases between them. CDR3 length equals 16 residues. The germline V gene has CDR1 MNHNS and CDR2 SASEGT. The CDR3 spells CASSGPPGLLYNEQFF. The CDR3 nucleotides read TGTGCCAGCAGTGGCCCACCTGGACTACTCTACAATGAGCAGTTCTTC.

A single count supports this clone. The chain couples TRBV2 to TRBJ1-5, with D maybe TRBD1 (6 bases). The CDR3 runs 14 residues. The germline V gene has CDR1 SNHLY and CDR2 FYNNEI. V gave up 3 bases and J gave up 5 bases, with 11 bases separating them. The CDR3 sequence is CASSEMGADQPQHF. The CDR3 nucleotides are TGTGCCAGCAGTGAGATGGGGGCGGATCAGCCCCAGCATTTT.

This sequence joins TRBV6-5 and TRBJ1-1; 8 nucleotides line up with TRBD1. Looked up from germline, CDR1 is MNHEY and CDR2 is SVGAGI. With V trimmed by 6 bases and J by 1 base, 7 bases remained unmatched. This CDR3 contains 15 residues. Here the CDR3 DNA reads TGTGCCAGCAGAATAACAGGGGGAAGGAACACTGAAGCTTTCTTT. Its translation: CASRITGGRNTEAFF.

The rearrangement uses TRBV29-1 and TRBJ1-2, with 9 bases that match TRBD1. The V gene's germline CDR1 is SQVTM and CDR2 ANQGSEA. The J segment lost 6 bases and the V segment lost 8 bases, leaving 10 bases of the junction unmatched. The CDR3 extends over 13 amino acids. CDR3 sequence reads: CSTASGTGNGYTF. DNA of the CDR3: TGCAGCACAGCCTCCGGGACAGGGAATGGCTACACCTTC.

The chain has TRBV30 and TRBJ2-3; D remains ambiguous. V was pared by 5 bases and J by 6 bases, with 18 bases between. The CDR3 runs 14 residues. CDR1 and CDR2 (germline): GTSNPN, SVGIG (reference sequence). The CDR3 here is CAWDPGLSGDTQYF. The DNA for the CDR3 is TGTGCCTGGGACCCGGGCCTCAGTGGGGATACGCAGTATTTT.

The J gene is TRBJ2-7, the V gene TRBV4-1; D is undetermined. The CDR3 covers 14 residues. Trimming cost V 0 bases and J 0 bases, with 6 bases left between them. The germline V gene encodes CDR1 MGHRA and CDR2 YSYEKL. In nucleotides, the CDR3 is TGCGCCAGCAGCCAAGATCTCAGCTCCTACGAGCAGTACTTC. Its protein product is CASSQDLSSYEQYF.

The gene calls are TRBV30 and TRBJ2-5; the D gene is possibly TRBD1 (5 bases). CDR1 is GTSNPN, CDR2 SVGIG, per germline (reference sequence). The CDR3 spans 14 residues. The V end lost 8 bases, the J end lost 1 base, and 17 bases lay between the germline ends. This CDR3 is CASRTWGLQETQYF. The CDR3 DNA sequence: TGTGCCAGTCGGACGTGGGGCCTCCAAGAGACCCAGTACTTC. Together with reference TRBV30 and TRBJ2-5, the CDR3 gives the full variable domain: SQTIHQWPATLVQPVGSPLSLECTVEGTSNPNLYWYRQAAGRGLQLLFYSVGIGQISSEVPQNLSASRPQDRQFILSSKKLLLSDSGFYLCASRTWGLQETQYFGPGTRLLVL.

This clone was counted a few times. The J gene is TRBJ1-1, the V gene TRBV30; D not resolved. Trimming took 6 bases from V and 0 from J, leaving 8 bases between them. The CDR3 spans 12 residues. The germline V gene encodes CDR1 GTSNPN and CDR2 SVGIG (reference sequence). The CDR3 reads CACMQLNTEAFF. CDR3 bases: TGTGCCTGCATGCAGCTGAACACTGAAGCTTTCTTT.

The rearrangement uses TRBV18 and TRBJ1-5, with D possibly being TRBD1 (6 bases). V lost 0 bases and J 6 bases, leaving 12 bases between the germline ends. CDR1 is KGHSH, CDR2 LQKENI, per germline. This CDR3 is 15 amino acids long. The CDR3 coding sequence is TGTGCCAGCTCACCACCCTCCGGGGGCGTTCAGCCCCAGCATTTT. It encodes CASSPPSGGVQPQHF.